The 32 T cell receptor beta chains presented below share a single source sample, sequenced in a study of naive and memory T cell subsets. Both TRBC1 and TRBC2 were covered by a beta constant-region primer of two equimolar oligonucleotides. TCRdb itself ran the UMI-ligation and nested PCR reads through MiXCR, one entry per CDR3 protein. The data show some 150,000 distinct CDR3 sequences, around 15% seen once. Material: naive CD4+ T cells from blood. These receptors were taken from a human donor in good health.

This clonotype has more than one count but fewer than ten. V is TRBV29-1 and J is TRBJ2-7; the D gene is possibly TRBD1 (6 bases). This CDR3 is 13 amino acids long. Between the trimmed V and J ends, which lost 5 bases and 4 bases, there was a span of 15 bases. Germline V gene lookup returns CDR1 SQVTM and CDR2 ANQGSEA. The CDR3 bases are TGCAGCGTTACCTTAATTCAGGGGTACGAGCAGTACTTC. It specifies CSVTLIQGYEQYF.

This clonotype was observed a handful of times. This rearrangement joins TRBV5-6 to TRBJ2-7; D is ambiguous. The CDR3 extends over 12 amino acids. Germline V gene sequence: CDR1 SGHDT, CDR2 YYEEEE. V was cut by 1 base and J by 5 bases, with 7 bases left in between. DNA for the CDR3: TGTGCCAGCAGCTTGTGGCCCAACGAGCAGTACTTC. It translates to CASSLWPNEQYF.

This clonotype has just a few counts. The V call is TRBV20-1, the J call TRBJ2-7; 14 bases line up with TRBD2. The germline V gene encodes CDR1 DFQATT and CDR2 SNEGSKA (reference sequence). This CDR3 contains 16 residues. V was clipped by 2 bases and J by 4 bases; unmatched bases: 7. CDR3 sequence (DNA): TGCAGTGCTAGAAATATCAGACTAGCGGGAGGGTACGAGCAGTACTTC. This codes for CSARNIRLAGGYEQYF.

The chain employs TRBV20-1 and TRBJ2-2, with 7 bases identical to TRBD2. The CDR3 length is 18 residues. The V and J ends lost 5 bases and 0 bases, in that order; junction bases with no gene match: 15. Germline V gene data show CDR1 as DFQATT and CDR2 as SNEGSKA (reference sequence). As DNA, the CDR3 is TGCAGTGCTTATACTAGCGTCTCAGTTTTCGCGAACACCGGGGAGCTGTTTTTT. Encoded protein: CSAYTSVSVFANTGELFF.

The chain carries TRBV29-1 and TRBJ2-7; 12 bases match TRBD1. J was trimmed by 5 bases and V by 4 bases; bases with no gene match: 3. Per germline, CDR1 SQVTM and CDR2 ANQGSEA. The CDR3 spans 13 residues. CDR3 amino acids: CSVVGTGGNEQYF. CDR3 DNA sequence: TGCAGCGTTGTTGGGACAGGGGGCAACGAGCAGTACTTC.

This clonotype was counted between two and nine times. The chain employs TRBV5-1 and TRBJ2-7; D gene ambiguous. Germline V CDR1 and CDR2: SGHRS, YFSETQ. The CDR3 spans 16 residues. Trimming removed 4 bases from V and 3 bases from J, with 20 bases in between. The CDR3 nucleotides are TGCGCCAGCAGCCCCCCCTCGACGCCTGGGGTCTACGAGCAGTACTTC. This encodes CASSPPSTPGVYEQYF.

The CDR3 region is CSASGGGRDEQFF. In DNA, the CDR3 is TGCAGTGCTAGCGGCGGGGGGAGGGATGAGCAGTTCTTC. This sequence joins TRBV20-1 and TRBJ2-1, with TRBD2 matching 8 bases. Germline CDR1 DFQATT, CDR2 SNEGSKA (reference sequence). The V and J ends lost 3 bases and 8 bases, in that order; junction bases with no gene match: 6. This CDR3 region has 13 residues.

The chain uses TRBV7-9 and TRBJ2-7; 13 nucleotides agree with TRBD2. Trimming took 5 bases from V and 2 from J; bases not matched to a gene: 3. The CDR3 contains 15 residues. Germline lookup yields CDR1 SEHNR and CDR2 FQNEAQ (reference sequence). CDR3 nucleotide sequence: TGTGCCAGCAGCCCCGGGACTAGCGGGACCTACGAGCAGTACTTC. Translating it yields CASSPGTSGTYEQYF.

The V and J genes are TRBV28 and TRBJ2-7, with TRBD2 identical over 9 bases. The CDR3 extends over 15 amino acids. The germline V gene has CDR1 MDHEN and CDR2 SYDVKM. The V gene end was trimmed by 5 bases and the J gene end by 2 bases; junction bases not matched to a gene: 7. Here the CDR3 DNA reads TGTGCCAGCAGTACGGCGGGAGGGCTTCCCTACGAGCAGTACTTC. This sequence encodes CASSTAGGLPYEQYF.

The chain combines TRBV7-2 with TRBJ2-1; maybe TRBD1 (6 bases). V lost 2 bases and J 9 bases, leaving 14 bases between the germline ends. CDR3 length: 14 amino acids. CDR1 SGHTA and CDR2 FQGNSA come from the germline V gene. In nucleotides, the CDR3 is TGTGCCAGCAGCTTAATTCAGGGGTACGGTGAGCAGTTCTTC. Its translation: CASSLIQGYGEQFF.

The chain is built from TRBV18 and TRBJ2-6; tentative D call: TRBD1 (6 bases). CDR1 KGHSH and CDR2 LQKENI come from the germline V gene. The ends were cut back, 3 bases at V and 0 bases at J, with 12 bases in the middle. This CDR3 has 17 amino acids. CDR3 DNA: TGTGCCAGCTCACCCTGGGACATATCCTCTGGGGCCAACGTCCTGACTTTC. Translation gives CASSPWDISSGANVLTF.

This clonotype was found a few times. The rearrangement links TRBV5-4 to TRBJ1-1; no clear D. Germline V gene lookup returns CDR1 SGHNT and CDR2 YYREEE (reference sequence). V lost 2 bases and J 4 bases, leaving 6 bases between the germline ends. The CDR3 spans 12 residues. CDR3 bases: TGTGCCAGCAGCTTTCTCTCCACTGAAGCTTTCTTT. Encoded protein: CASSFLSTEAFF.

The chain couples TRBV7-9 to TRBJ2-3, with 12 bases identical to TRBD2. CDR1 and CDR2 from the germline V gene are SEHNR and FQNEAQ (reference sequence). This CDR3 spans 16 amino acids. The junction had 6 bases not matched to a gene; V was cut back by 6 bases and J by 2 bases. Written as DNA, the CDR3 is TGTGCCAGCAGATCCTGGACTAGCGGGATCACAGATACGCAGTATTTT. It codes for CASRSWTSGITDTQYF.

In its sample, this clonotype was seen a few times. The chain couples TRBV7-2 to TRBJ2-7, with 9 nucleotides matching TRBD2. This CDR3 region has 16 residues. The ends lost 1 base at V and 4 bases at J; junction bases unmatched: 8. Germline loops: CDR1 SGHTA, CDR2 FQGNSA. Here the CDR3 reads CASSLGSLREGYEQYF. CDR3 sequence (DNA): TGTGCCAGCAGCTTAGGAAGCTTGCGGGAGGGATACGAGCAGTACTTC. Full variable domain (rest looked up from reference TRBV7-2 and TRBJ2-7): GAGVSQSPSNKVTEKGKDVELRCDPISGHTALYWYRQSLGQGLEFLIYFQGNSAPDKSGLPSDRFSAERTGGSVSTLTIQRTQQEDSAVYLCASSLGSLREGYEQYFGPGTRLTVT.

This clonotype was observed a handful of times. The V gene is TRBV21-1, the J gene TRBJ2-7; the table's D gene call, TRBD1, was not cross checked with the DNA. TRBV21-1 is listed as a pseudogene. This CDR3 region has 15 residues. The CDR3 bases are TGTGCCAGCACCCTGGACAGCCCATCTACCTACGAGCAGTACTTC. Its translation is CASTLDSPSTYEQYF.

This clonotype was recorded a few times. The rearrangement uses TRBV12-3 or TRBV12-4 and TRBJ1-5; D is possibly TRBD1 (6 bases). This CDR3 region has 15 residues. V was trimmed by 5 bases and J by 2 bases, leaving 13 bases between them. CDR3 nucleotides: TGTGCCAGCAGTCAGGGGTCTTCGGGCAATCAGCCCCAGCATTTT. It translates to CASSQGSSGNQPQHF.

This clonotype has more than one count but fewer than ten. The gene calls are TRBV7-9 and TRBJ2-1; 8 bases are a match to TRBD1. This CDR3 is 15 amino acids long. V was pared by 6 bases and J by 4 bases, with 8 bases of the junction left unmatched. The germline CDR1 and CDR2 sequences are SEHNR and FQNEAQ (reference sequence). The CDR3 loop is CASRDGQGPYNEQFF. The CDR3 DNA follows: TGTGCCAGCAGGGATGGACAGGGACCTTACAATGAGCAGTTCTTC.

The V and J genes are TRBV20-1 and TRBJ2-7; 10 nucleotides line up with TRBD1. Looked up from germline, CDR1 is DFQATT and CDR2 is SNEGSKA (reference sequence). This CDR3 region has 14 residues. With V trimmed by 0 bases and J by 2 bases, 1 base remained unmatched. This CDR3 is CSARETGGPYEQYF. CDR3 coding DNA: TGCAGTGCTAGAGAGACAGGGGGCCCCTACGAGCAGTACTTC.

The sample holds a few counts of this clonotype. Germline is not matched at one junction end, which may reflect a read error. The V gene is TRBV7-2, the J gene TRBJ2-2; TRBD2 matches at 8 bases. CDR3 length: 15 residues. Germline V gene lookup returns CDR1 SGHTA and CDR2 FQGNSA. The CDR3 spells CASSLAGLNTGELFF. In nucleotides, the CDR3 is TGTGCCAGCAGCCTAGCGGGTCTGAACACCGGGGAGCTGTTTTTT. Supplemented by reference TRBV7-2 and TRBJ2-2, the full variable domain reads GAGVSQSPSNKVTEKGKDVELRCDPISGHTALYWYRQSLGQGLEFLIYFQGNSAPDKSGLPSDRFSAERTGGSVSTLTIQRTQQEDSAVYLCASSLAGLNTGELFFGEGSRLTVL.

The rearrangement joins TRBV7-9 to TRBJ2-7; maybe TRBD2 (5 bases). CDR3 size: 16 residues. V lost 5 bases and J 0 bases, leaving 17 bases between the germline ends. Germline V gives CDR1 SEHNR, CDR2 FQNEAQ (reference sequence). The CDR3 sequence is CASSPLGESSSYEQYF. In DNA, the CDR3 is TGTGCCAGCAGCCCGTTGGGAGAATCGAGCTCCTACGAGCAGTACTTC.

The chain uses TRBV5-1 and TRBJ2-3; 10 nucleotides line up with TRBD1. The CDR3 length is 14 residues. Germline CDR1 reads SGHRS; CDR2 reads YFSETQ. Losses at the gene ends were 4 bases for V and 5 bases for J; bases not matched to a gene: 4. Written as DNA, the CDR3 is TGCGCCAGCAGCGTGGGGACAGGGGAAGATACGCAGTATTTT. Protein product: CASSVGTGEDTQYF.

The chain joins TRBV2 to TRBJ1-1; TRBD1 is a possible D gene (5 bases). V lost 4 bases, J lost 4 bases, and 13 bases lay in between. In germline, CDR1 is SNHLY, CDR2 FYNNEI. CDR3 length equals 14 residues. CDR3 sequence (DNA): TGTGCCAGCAGTGTCGAGACAGAGATCACTGAAGCTTTCTTT. Its protein is CASSVETEITEAFF.

This clonotype came up a few times. Here the CDR3 reads CASSFGQGWDIQYF. The CDR3 bases are TGTGCCAGCAGCTTCGGACAGGGGTGGGACATTCAGTACTTC. This sequence joins TRBV7-2 and TRBJ2-4; 9 nucleotides match TRBD1. Germline loops: CDR1 SGHTA, CDR2 FQGNSA. The CDR3 covers 14 residues. V lost 3 bases to trimming and J lost 8 bases; unmatched junction nucleotides: 5.

Only a few counts were recorded for this clonotype. One end of the junction fails to match germline, which may point to a read error. This rearrangement joins TRBV19 to TRBJ2-3; 8 bases are a match to TRBD2. CDR3 size: 14 residues. Germline CDR1 reads LNHDA; CDR2 reads SQIVND (reference sequence). The CDR3 is CASRIAGSTGTQYF. In DNA, the CDR3 is TGTGCCAGTAGGATAGCGGGGTCCACCGGTACGCAGTATTTT.

V and J are TRBV6-6 and TRBJ2-3, with a possible D match to TRBD2 (6 bases). The germline V gene has CDR1 MNHNY and CDR2 SVGAGI (reference sequence). The CDR3 spans 20 residues. V lost 0 bases to trimming and J lost 0 bases, with 22 bases between them. DNA for the CDR3: TGTGCCAGCAGTTACTCGGGAGTAGTTGGACTAAAAAAGAGCACAGATACGCAGTATTTT. It codes for CASSYSGVVGLKKSTDTQYF.

This clonotype was seen more than once but under ten times. The gene calls are TRBV23-1 and TRBJ2-4, with TRBD2 identical over 14 bases. TRBV23-1 is noted as an ORF with a role that remains uncertain. CDR3 size: 19 residues. With V trimmed by 7 bases and J by 2 bases, 13 bases remained unmatched. The CDR3: CASNQRGLAGVHSKNIQYF. The CDR3 nucleotides read TGCGCCAGCAACCAAAGGGGACTAGCGGGAGTTCACTCCAAAAACATTCAGTACTTC.

The table lists this clonotype with a few counts. The chain employs TRBV4-3 and TRBJ2-1, with 9 positions matching TRBD1. The CDR3 sequence is 16 residues long. CDR1 and CDR2 from the germline V gene are LGHNA and YSLEER. J was trimmed by 6 bases and V by 0 bases; bases with no gene match: 6. The CDR3 DNA follows: TGCGCCAGCAGCCAAGATCCGGGACAGGGCTTCAATGAGCAGTTCTTC. Translation gives CASSQDPGQGFNEQFF.

This clonotype turned up a few times. This chain links TRBV12-5 with TRBJ2-3; 11 nucleotides match TRBD2. J lost 4 bases, V lost 6 bases, and 6 bases had no gene match. This CDR3 has 15 amino acids. The germline CDR1 and CDR2 sequences are LGHNT and FRNRAP. CDR3 in DNA: TGTGCTAGTGGATACCGACTAGCGGGATCAGATACGCAGTATTTT. It specifies CASGYRLAGSDTQYF.

This clonotype has more than one count but fewer than ten. This sequence joins TRBV7-9 and TRBJ1-6, with D uncertain. The germline V gene has CDR1 SEHNR and CDR2 FQNEAQ (reference sequence). This CDR3 has 15 residues. The V gene lost 5 bases and the J gene lost 7 bases, with 15 bases spanning the gap. The CDR3 protein is CASSPYPGNNSPLHF. The CDR3 nucleotides are TGTGCCAGCAGCCCCTATCCGGGGAACAATTCACCCCTCCACTTT.

The J gene is TRBJ2-7, the V gene TRBV3-1; 11 bases agree with TRBD2. CDR1 LGHDT and CDR2 YNNKEL come from the germline V gene (reference sequence). The CDR3 consists of 15 residues. V lost 2 bases and J lost 3; bases outside the gene matches: 3. The CDR3 nucleotides read TGTGCCAGCAGCCAACCTAGCGGGGGGCTCTACGAGCAGTACTTC. This gives the protein CASSQPSGGLYEQYF.

The chain combines TRBV20-1 with TRBJ2-3; D not certain. CDR1 and CDR2 from the germline V gene are DFQATT and SNEGSKA (reference sequence). Trimming left V 8 bases short and J 0 bases short, with 12 bases between. The CDR3 has 13 residues. The CDR3 nucleotides read TGCAGTCCCCACTTGGGTAGCACAGATACGCAGTATTTT. This gives the protein CSPHLGSTDTQYF.

V is TRBV7-6 and J is TRBJ2-5; D gene ambiguous. Germline lookup yields CDR1 SGHVS and CDR2 FNYEAQ. The CDR3 consists of 11 residues. V lost 5 bases and J lost 7, with 8 bases in between. The CDR3 spells CASSTQVTQYF. The CDR3, as DNA: TGTGCCAGCAGCACCCAGGTGACCCAGTACTTC.